These T cell receptor beta chains were read from a single sample in a study of blood T cell repertoires in COVID-19. Generated by immunoSEQ multiplex PCR, the TCRdb table keeps only in-frame clones and is missing some. This sample has more than 60,000 clones, with 82% found just once. Sequencing was carried out using peripheral blood. The receptor set was obtained from a woman older than 75 with acute or convalescent COVID-19. Each CDR3 is given with its conserved first and last residue. D genes are given only for firm matches. Size values are once, few and many counts, or a class for expanded clones, and some rows have none.

TRBV5-1	TRBD1	19	TRBJ2-3	.	TGCGCCAGCAGCTTGGGCCCCCGGACAGGGTCCCCTAGCACAGATACGCAGTATTTT	CASSLGPRTGSPSTDTQYF
TRBV11-2	.	12	TRBJ1-1	few	TGTGCCAGCAGCTTAGATCGGGCTGAAGCTTTCTTT	CASSLDRAEAFF
TRBV27	.	15	TRBJ2-1	.	TGTGCCAGCAGTTTAGTAGGCGGGATTTACAATGAGCAGTTCTTC	CASSLVGGIYNEQFF
TRBV6-5	TRBD1	14	TRBJ1-2	.	TGTGCCAGCAGCCGGGGGGGACAGAACTATGGCTACACCTTC	CASSRGGQNYGYTF
TRBV19	.	14	TRBJ2-7	once	TGTGCCAGTAGTGCATCCGGGTTAGCCTACGAGCAGTACTTC	CASSASGLAYEQYF
TRBV2	TRBD1	18	TRBJ1-4	.	TGTGCCAGCAGCGTCCGGGACAGGTTTTCTGCAACTAATGAAAAACTGTTTTTT	CASSVRDRFSATNEKLFF
TRBV19	.	16	TRBJ2-2	.	TGTGCCAGTAGTATAGGACTGAAAATCGGAACCGGGGAGCTGTTTTTT	CASSIGLKIGTGELFF
TRBV9	.	13	TRBJ2-1	.	TGTGCCAGCAGCGTAGGGGGAGTCGCTGAGCAGTTCTTC	CASSVGGVAEQFF
TRBV7-2	.	14	TRBJ1-5	.	TGTGCCAGCAGCTTAGGGGAGTTATTGCAGCCCCAGCATTTT	CASSLGELLQPQHF
TRBV6-6	.	19	TRBJ2-7	.	TGTGCCAGCAGCTATCTAACTGTCCTGGATCCGTTGACAGGTCTAGAGCAGTACTTC	CASSYLTVLDPLTGLEQYF
TRBV7-6	TRBD2	15	TRBJ2-7	medium-sized	TGTGCCAGCAGCTTAGCGGGAGGGCCGTCCTACGAGCAGTACTTC	CASSLAGGPSYEQYF
TRBV6-4	TRBD1	14	TRBJ1-2	few	TGTGCCAGCAGCAGGGACAGGCTGGGTAGTGGCTACACCTTC	CASSRDRLGSGYTF
TRBV5-1	.	17	TRBJ1-1	.	TGCGCCAGCAGCTTGAGTGCGGCAGGGTTGCTAGGAACTGAAGCTTTCTTT	CASSLSAAGLLGTEAFF
TRBV5-6	TRBD1	15	TRBJ2-1	.	TGTGCCAGCAGCATCGGGACAGTCGGGCACAATGAGCAGTTCTTC	CASSIGTVGHNEQFF
TRBV7-9	TRBD1	14	TRBJ2-7	.	TGTGCCAGCAGCTTCGGGACAGCTCCTTACGAGCAGTACTTC	CASSFGTAPYEQYF
TRBV7-6	TRBD1	16	TRBJ1-6	few	TGTGCCAGCAGCCTTGGACAGGGGGCCCATAATTCACCCCTCCACTTT	CASSLGQGAHNSPLHF
TRBV5-8	.	18	TRBJ1-5	.	TGTGCCAGCAGCCGACCCCCCCCTAACAGGTATAGCAATCAGCCCCAGCATTTT	CASSRPPPNRYSNQPQHF
TRBV11-3	.	12	TRBJ2-7	.	TGTGCCAGCAGCTCAGGGTCCTCCGAGCAGTACTTC	CASSSGSSEQYF
TRBV19	.	14	TRBJ2-3	.	TGTGCCAGTAGTATAGATCGGGTCGCCGATACGCAGTATTTT	CASSIDRVADTQYF
TRBV6-5	TRBD2	13	TRBJ2-7	few	TGTGCCAGCAGGCGCGGGGGGGGGTACGAGCAGTACTTC	CASRRGGGYEQYF
TRBV4-1	.	15	TRBJ2-1	.	TGCGCCAGCAGCCCCTCCGGGACACTTTACAATGAGCAGTTCTTC	CASSPSGTLYNEQFF
TRBV10-2	TRBD1	13	TRBJ2-7	.	TGCGCCAGCAGAGGGACAGGGTACTACGAGCAGTACTTC	CASRGTGYYEQYF
TRBV19	.	11	TRBJ1-2	.	TGTGCCAGTAGTTCCCTATATGGCTACACCTTC	CASSSLYGYTF
TRBV10-1	.	13	TRBJ1-2	many	TGCGCCAGCAGTGTTCGGCAGGACTATGGCTACACCTTC	CASSVRQDYGYTF
TRBV19	TRBD2	16	TRBJ2-1	.	TGTGCCAGTAGTCCGACCGCTAGCGGGAGAAAGGGTGAGCAGTTCTTC	CASSPTASGRKGEQFF
TRBV14	TRBD1	14	TRBJ1-1	.	TGTGCCAGCAGAAGACAGGGGAGGAACACTGAAGCTTTCTTT	CASRRQGRNTEAFF
TRBV29-1	TRBD2	20	TRBJ2-3	.	TGCAGCGCGTCCCGGTCGGGGGGAAAAGGACTAGCGGGAGGGCAAGATACGCAGTATTTT	CSASRSGGKGLAGGQDTQYF
TRBV25-1	.	16	TRBJ1-1	.	TGTGCCAGCAGTGAACATCCCTCAGGGTTGAACACTGAAGCTTTCTTT	CASSEHPSGLNTEAFF
TRBV7-9	.	13	TRBJ1-1	few	TGTGCCAGCGGCCCTTCGGGGGACACTGAAGCTTTCTTT	CASGPSGDTEAFF
TRBV6-6	TRBD1	14	TRBJ2-5	.	TGTGCCAGCAGTAGGGGGACAGTCCAAGAGACCCAGTACTTC	CASSRGTVQETQYF
TRBV24-1	TRBD2	18	TRBJ2-3	.	TGTGCCACCAGTGATCCCCCGGGACTAGCGGGAGGCGCCAATACGCAGTATTTT	CATSDPPGLAGGANTQYF
TRBV5-1	.	18	TRBJ1-6	.	TGCGCCAGCAGCTCCCCGGGAGGCAAGAGCTCCTATAATTCACCCCTCCACTTT	CASSSPGGKSSYNSPLHF
TRBV28	.	12	TRBJ2-7	.	TGTGCCAGCAGGGATCCTGGACTGCTTCCGTACTTC	CASRDPGLLPYF
TRBV10-2	.	15	TRBJ2-1	.	TGCGCCAGCAGCGGATATAATAGCGTGTACAATGAGCAGTTCTTC	CASSGYNSVYNEQFF
TRBV28	TRBD2	18	TRBJ2-1	.	TGTGCCAGCAGTACGTTTACGGCCAAAGGACTAGCGGGAGTAGAGCAGTTCTTC	CASSTFTAKGLAGVEQFF
TRBV6-2/TRBV6-3	.	15	TRBJ2-2	.	TGTGCCAGCAGTTACAGGGGGTCGGGCACCGGGGAGCTGTTTTTT	CASSYRGSGTGELFF
TRBV29-1	.	12	TRBJ1-2	.	TGCAGCGTTGGGGAGGGAAAGGCTCGCTACACCTTC	CSVGEGKARYTF
TRBV11-2	.	11	TRBJ2-7	few	TGTGCCAGCAGCCCATCCTACGAGCAGTACTTC	CASSPSYEQYF
TRBV19	.	16	TRBJ2-3	few	TGTGCCAGTAGTGTTCGACTGACGACTAGCACAGATACGCAGTATTTT	CASSVRLTTSTDTQYF
TRBV18	.	16	TRBJ1-5	.	TGTGCCAGCTCACCCGACAGAGGTAATAGCAATCAGCCCCAGCATTTT	CASSPDRGNSNQPQHF